The clone carrying this TCR beta chain was seen only a few times. TCRdb reanalysed the 5' RACE reads using MiXCR and keeps one entry per CDR3 protein. Of tens of thousands of distinct CDR3 sequences detected, around a sixth appear once; the ten largest clones hold roughly an eighth. The germline CDR1 and CDR2 sequences are MNHEY and SVGEGT. CDR3 length: 15 residues. Losses at the gene ends were 5 bases for V and 11 bases for J; bases not matched to a gene: 13. This specimen belongs to a study of early T cells in non-severe SARS-CoV-2 infection. The sequenced sample consisted of whole blood. This TCR was sampled from an adult who was a healthcare worker with PCR-confirmed SARS-CoV-2 infection or an uninfected control (not recorded which). The J gene is TRBJ2-3, the V gene TRBV6-2 or TRBV6-3; TRBD2 matches 10 bases. The DNA of the CDR3 is TGTGCCAGCAGTCTAAGCGGGAGGGCCGCCTCTGGGCAGTATTTT. Translation gives CASSLSGRAASGQYF.